This entry describes one T cell receptor (beta chain). This sample was included in a study of blood T cell repertoires in COVID-19. Study at large: The origin of the acute and convalescent COVID-19 samples was the United States, Italy and Spain. The cDNA or gDNA used as material had been derived from T cells, B-cell-depleted T cells, or PBMCs.

Authors' methods: Nucleated cell number was recorded as an estimate derived from reference gene primer amplification. Using immunoSEQ multiplex PCR, the repertoire was profiled, and TCRdb retains in-frame clones only, with some absent. D and trimming come from the DNA, and the V and J calls and clone size come from that table. The sample carries 150,000 to 200,000 clones, less than 90% recorded once. This CDR3 contains 15 residues. Trimming at V came to 4 bases and at J to 5 bases, leaving 10 bases not matched to a gene. Germline V gene data show CDR1 as SGHRS and CDR2 as YFSETQ. The gene calls are TRBV5-1 and TRBJ2-3; 7 bases agree with TRBD1. The receptor was derived from a man between 65 and 85 years old with active or convalescent COVID-19. The specimen sequenced was peripheral blood. This CDR3 is CASSKGQPGGDTQYF. In DNA form, the CDR3 reads TGCGCCAGCAGCAAAGGACAGCCAGGGGGAGATACGCAGTATTTT.